The clone carrying this TCR beta chain was seen many times. As yet, its antigen is unknown. The SP2 primer and nested alpha and beta constant region primers amplified ligated cDNA in four rounds. Reverse transcription of blood and skin TCR RNA was primed at alpha and beta constant regions. TCRdb re-analysed the UMI-ligation and nested PCR reads in MiXCR, keeping a single row per CDR3 protein. The sample consists of around 13,000 distinct CDR3 sequences, around 5.5% of them appearing once. The treatment was: skin biopsy from PPD injection site in Mantoux-positive individual. The library had UMIs added by 3' ligation of an oligonucleotide to TCR cDNA. Tuberculin skin test biopsies were taken where PPD was injected in Mantoux-positive people. The data originate from a study of naive and memory T cell subsets. Study results and caveats: Reportedly, tuberculin skin test sites gave far more TCRs than other biopsies. Higher TCR numbers at tuberculin sites reflect T cell infiltration, per interpretation.

Germline values: CDR1 MNHEY, CDR2 SMNVEV (reference sequence). This CDR3 has 16 residues. V shed 4 bases and J shed 0 bases, with 10 bases lying between them. This TCR was sampled from an adult in good health. The chain employs TRBV27 and TRBJ2-6, with D uncertain. The source was skin, collected from a tuberculin skin test site. The CDR3 protein is CASSSTRPSGANVLTF. The CDR3 nucleotides read TGTGCCAGCAGTTCCACCCGTCCCTCTGGGGCCAACGTCCTGACTTTC.